The entry below describes one T cell receptor (beta chain). There is no known antigen for this receptor. No much larger clone exists at a distance of one base, and base qualities are not known. Blood samples were collected up to 4 times in the first month after transplant and then at least monthly when available. Measured from the cysteine to the phenylalanine, the CDR3 is 16 residues long. The only DNA kept is the CDR3, 48 bases in frame from the first base. Trimming removed 4 bases from V and 4 bases from J; the gene matches leave 10 bases unexplained. The germline V gene gives CDR1 as SGHDT and CDR2 as YYEEEE. The record originates from a study of graft-versus-host responses after intestinal transplantation (dated by TCRdb to the early 2020s). Context from the whole study: Recipients received multivisceral, liver-intestinal, or isolated intestinal transplants. Anti-thymocyte globulin induction was given to all recipients, followed by maintenance tacrolimus and steroids for 3 to 4 years. Graft-versus-host and host-versus-graft alloreactive T cell clones were tracked in the graft, circulation and bone marrow after intestinal transplantation using bulk TCR-beta CDR3 sequencing. To identify alloreactive clones, pre-transplant mixed lymphocyte reaction products were sequenced and compared with unstimulated pre-transplant donor and recipient T cells. A cohort of under 30 intestinal transplant recipients, including one retransplant, was enrolled, and 3 patients lacking pretransplant specimens were excluded. Donor T cell macrochimerism was defined as a peak of at least 4% donor T cells among recipient peripheral blood mononuclear cells. Rather than going through the commercial service, samples from a few later patients were sequenced in-house on an Illumina MiSeq and processed with MiXCR.

Broad study findings and their caveats: GvH clones were detected in recipient bone marrow, and some of these GvH clones were observed earlier in ileal mucosa or blood, consistent with an intestinal mucosal origin. In patients with donor T cell macrochimerism, the allografts had high GvH to HvG T cell clonal ratios. Peak levels of circulating GvH clones were associated with declines in HvG clones early after transplant. The relatively low number and heterogeneity of intestinal transplant patients limited the conclusions.

Libraries were made using the immunoSEQ multiplex PCR assay. For most patients, high-throughput TCR-beta CDR3 sequencing of genomic DNA was performed by Adaptive Biotechnologies. As for the original processing: TCR sequencing data were retrieved from Adaptive's ImmunoSEQ software for more than 15 patients, whereas three other patients were processed with MiXCR and VDJtools. CDR3 nucleotide sequences shared between donor and recipient were removed because the origin of such sequences could not be assigned. To be classed as alloreactive, a clone needed at least 2-fold expansion over unstimulated cells and a minimum CFSE-low frequency of 0.002% (template counts) or 0.001% (read counts). Mappable clones were those detected in sequenced pre-transplant spleen, lymph node, or MLR CFSE-low populations of the donor or recipient. Cumulative frequency of alloreactive clones was calculated as a percentage of all sequences weighted by copy number. In its TCRdb copy, this immuneACCESS table keeps in-frame sequences only and misses some clones. Where compared with another copy, unresolved V genes explain less than half of these, and the others have no known cause. From that table come the V and J calls and clone size; the DNA was used to work out D and trimming. The sample table holds about 54,000 clones, of which about 90% were seen once. Jointly, the top ten make up approximately 5.5% of the sample.

The chain employs TRBV5-6 and TRBJ1-5, with TRBD1 matching 8 junction bases. This sequence originates from a human patient who received an intestinal transplant, so some T cells may come from the graft donor. This specimen consisted of PBMCs, obtained roughly 680 days after intestinal transplant. The DNA sequence is given as TGTGCCAGCAGCCATTGGACAGGGTCTTTAAATCAGCCCCAGCATTTT. Translated, it reads CASSHWTGSLNQPQHF.